The 9 T cell receptor beta chains in this list originate from one sample, sequenced in a study of beta chain features in type 1 diabetes. All of the isolated RNA was reverse transcribed, so expressed TCRB transcripts were sequenced. Using immunoSEQ multiplex PCR, the repertoire was profiled, and TCRdb retains in-frame clones only, with some absent. The repertoire holds about half a million clones, with roughly 10% as singletons. Material: naive CD4+ T cells from blood. These receptors all stem from a woman aged 18-29 years in good health.

There are a few counts of this clone. A junction end diverges from the germline sequence, so it may reflect a read error. The chain employs TRBV7-7 and TRBJ2-1; no definite D call. Germline V gives CDR1 SSHAT, CDR2 FNYEAQ (reference sequence). This CDR3 is built from 15 residues. The CDR3 DNA reads TGTGCTAGCAGCTTACTCGCAGGTTCCTACAATGAGCAGTTCTTC. It codes for CASSLLAGSYNEQFF.

This chain uses TRBV29-1 with TRBJ1-2; D is possibly TRBD1 (5 bases). In germline, CDR1 is SQVTM, CDR2 ANQGSEA. V was trimmed by 6 bases and J by 2 bases, leaving 19 bases between them. This CDR3 has 15 amino acids. CDR3 coding DNA: TGCAGCGTCCCGGATACGCGGGGGAGGAACTATGGCTACACCTTC. Its protein product is CSVPDTRGRNYGYTF.

This clone was detected a few times. Other DNA sequences within the sample encode an identical CDR3. The CDR3 DNA is TGTGCCAGCAGCGTAGCCCCGAACACCGGGGAGCTGTTTTTT. This codes for CASSVAPNTGELFF. The chain carries TRBV9 and TRBJ2-2, with D unclear. Germline V gene sequence: CDR1 SGDLS, CDR2 YYNGEE. The CDR3 extends over 14 amino acids. The V end lost 0 bases, the J end lost 0 bases, and 3 bases lay between the germline ends.

This clone was seen a handful of times. CDR3 sequence (DNA): TGTGCCAGCAGCTCCCGACAGGGCACTTTTGGCTACACCTTC. It translates to CASSSRQGTFGYTF. This chain joins TRBV9 and TRBJ1-2; TRBD1 matches 7 bases. From germline, CDR1 is SGDLS and CDR2 YYNGEE. Unmatched junction bases numbered 10, after V lost 4 bases and J lost 7 bases. This CDR3 region has 14 residues.

This clone has more than one count but fewer than ten. This chain connects TRBV18 to TRBJ1-1; D unresolved. Germline loops: CDR1 KGHSH, CDR2 LQKENI. The CDR3 length is 14 residues. The V gene lost 1 base and the J gene lost 0 bases, with 6 bases spanning the gap. The CDR3 nucleotides read TGTGCCAGCTCACCACTACAGATGAACACTGAAGCTTTCTTT. It translates to CASSPLQMNTEAFF.

This rearrangement joins TRBV5-4 to TRBJ2-7, with D perhaps matching TRBD2 (6 bases). The CDR3 runs 15 residues. CDR1 SGHNT and CDR2 YYREEE come from the germline V gene (reference sequence). Trimming removed 3 bases from V and 2 bases from J, with 15 bases in between. The CDR3 coding sequence is TGTGCCAGCAGCTCGGCCGGGACTTTACCCTACGAGCAGTACTTC. Its translation: CASSSAGTLPYEQYF.

This chain connects TRBV2 to TRBJ2-5; maybe TRBD1 (8 bases). The CDR3 consists of 15 residues. V lost 7 bases and J lost 3, with 18 bases in between. Germline V lookup: CDR1 SNHLY, CDR2 FYNNEI. CDR3 residues: CASKYLTGGEETQYF. The CDR3 DNA reads TGTGCCAGCAAGTACCTAACAGGGGGGGAAGAGACCCAGTACTTC. The variable domain in full, with the rest retrieved from reference TRBV2 and TRBJ2-5, is EPEVTQTPSHQVTQMGQEVILRCVPISNHLYFYWYRQILGQKVEFLVSFYNNEISEKSEIFDDQFSVERPDGSNFTLKIRSTKLEDSAMYFCASKYLTGGEETQYFGPGTRLLVL.

This clone came up a few times. The CDR3 bases are TGTGCCAGCAGCTTCTTCTCTACTGAAGCTTTCTTT. Translating gives CASSFFSTEAFF. The rearrangement joins TRBV5-6 to TRBJ1-1, with D unresolved. The CDR3 is 12 residues long. Trimming shortened V by 2 bases and J by 5 bases, and 7 bases separated the two germline ends. Germline V lookup: CDR1 SGHDT, CDR2 YYEEEE.

The CDR3 protein is CASSPPPGRVGMNTEAFF. The CDR3 nucleotides are TGTGCCAGCAGCCCTCCTCCCGGTAGGGTGGGCATGAACACTGAAGCTTTCTTT. The chain links TRBV7-9 to TRBJ1-1, with D unresolved. Between the trimmed V and J ends, which lost 5 bases and 0 bases, there was a span of 22 bases. Germline values: CDR1 SEHNR, CDR2 FQNEAQ (reference sequence). The CDR3 extends over 18 amino acids.